These T cell receptor beta chains were read from a single sample in a study of blood T cell repertoires in COVID-19. Profiled with immunoSEQ multiplex PCR; TCRdb holds only in-frame clones, not every one. The sample carries a few hundred thousand clones, about nine tenths recorded once. Input material: peripheral blood. All receptors derive from a man in his fifties or sixties who had recovered from COVID-19. Both conserved end residues are part of each CDR3. D genes are given only for firm matches. Expanded clones are given a class, and other clones once, few, many or no size at all.

J gene: TRBJ1-2
D gene: .
V gene: TRBV3-1/TRBV3-2
clone size: .
CDR3 DNA: TGTGCCAGCAGCCAAGTAACTTATGGCTACACCTTC
CDR3 protein: CASSQVTYGYTF

J gene: TRBJ1-1
D gene: .
V gene: TRBV29-1
clone size: .
CDR3 DNA: TGCAGCTCAAGGGGGATCCTGAACACTGAAGCTTTCTTT
CDR3 protein: CSSRGILNTEAFF

J gene: TRBJ2-1
D gene: TRBD1
V gene: TRBV6-2/TRBV6-3
clone size: .
CDR3 DNA: TGTGCCAGCAGACCTCCGGGACAGGGCTTGAATGAGCAGTTCTTC
CDR3 protein: CASRPPGQGLNEQFF

J gene: TRBJ2-3
D gene: TRBD1
V gene: TRBV5-1
clone size: .
CDR3 DNA: TGCGCCAGCAGCCGGCAACAGACCGGGACAGGGGGCACAGATACGCAGTATTTT
CDR3 protein: CASSRQQTGTGGTDTQYF

J gene: TRBJ1-3
D gene: .
V gene: TRBV5-1
clone size: .
CDR3 DNA: TGCGCCAGCAGCTTGGGCGGGGGGTCTGGAAACACCATATATTTT
CDR3 protein: CASSLGGGSGNTIYF

J gene: TRBJ1-5
D gene: TRBD1
V gene: TRBV5-8
clone size: .
CDR3 DNA: TGTGCCAGGGTGACCTATCGACAGGGGCCCAATCAGCCCCAGCATTTT
CDR3 protein: CARVTYRQGPNQPQHF

J gene: TRBJ2-1
D gene: .
V gene: TRBV5-1
clone size: .
CDR3 DNA: TGCGCCAGCAGCCCTGGGTGGCCCTCGACAGGGACTTGGGAGCAGTTCTTC
CDR3 protein: CASSPGWPSTGTWEQFF

J gene: TRBJ1-1
D gene: .
V gene: TRBV14
clone size: .
CDR3 DNA: TGTGCCAGCAGCCCTTACAGGGTGAACACTGAAGCTTTCTTT
CDR3 protein: CASSPYRVNTEAFF

J gene: TRBJ1-2
D gene: TRBD1
V gene: TRBV29-1
clone size: .
CDR3 DNA: TGCAGCGTTGTGGGACAGGGTGAGACTAACTATGGCTACACCTTC
CDR3 protein: CSVVGQGETNYGYTF

J gene: TRBJ2-5
D gene: .
V gene: TRBV11-2
clone size: .
CDR3 DNA: TGTGCCAGCAGCGGGGGAGGAGAGACCCAGTACTTC
CDR3 protein: CASSGGGETQYF

J gene: TRBJ2-1
D gene: TRBD2
V gene: TRBV6-5
clone size: .
CDR3 DNA: TGTGCCAGCAGTTACTCCGGGACTAGTTACAATGAGCAGTTCTTC
CDR3 protein: CASSYSGTSYNEQFF

J gene: TRBJ2-1
D gene: TRBD2
V gene: TRBV7-3
clone size: few
CDR3 DNA: TGTGCCAGCAGCCGACAGCGGGGGGGCAATGAGCAGTTCTTC
CDR3 protein: CASSRQRGGNEQFF